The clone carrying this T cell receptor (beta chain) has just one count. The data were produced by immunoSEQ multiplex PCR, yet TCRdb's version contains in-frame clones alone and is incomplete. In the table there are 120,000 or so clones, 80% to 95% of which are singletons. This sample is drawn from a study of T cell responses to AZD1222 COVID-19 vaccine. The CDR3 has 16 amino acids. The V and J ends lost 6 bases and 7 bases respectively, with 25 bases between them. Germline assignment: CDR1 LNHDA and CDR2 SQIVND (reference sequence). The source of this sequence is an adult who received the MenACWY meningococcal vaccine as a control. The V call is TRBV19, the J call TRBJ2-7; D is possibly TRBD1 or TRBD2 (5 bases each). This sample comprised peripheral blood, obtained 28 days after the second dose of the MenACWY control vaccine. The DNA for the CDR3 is TGTGCCAGTAGATCTGGTCTCGGGGCTACCCTTAGGGAGCAGTACGTC. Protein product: CASRSGLGATLREQYV.